The source of this TCR beta chain is a study of technical replicates of blood from a handful of donors. The germline V gene encodes CDR1 MNHEY and CDR2 SMNVEV (reference sequence). The CDR3 loop spans 15 amino acids. V lost 2 bases and J lost 1; bases outside the gene matches: 3. Sequencing used immunoSEQ multiplex PCR; TCRdb keeps in-frame clones, though not all of them. The sample has about 80,000 clones; about nine tenths are singletons. The sample was T cells isolated from PBMCs. The receptor comes from a human donor in good health. The chain joins TRBV27 to TRBJ2-7; 9 bases are shared with TRBD1. The chain's CDR3 is CASSLVGTGSYEQYF. For the CDR3, the DNA is TGTGCCAGCAGTTTAGTCGGGACAGGGTCCTACGAGCAGTACTTC.